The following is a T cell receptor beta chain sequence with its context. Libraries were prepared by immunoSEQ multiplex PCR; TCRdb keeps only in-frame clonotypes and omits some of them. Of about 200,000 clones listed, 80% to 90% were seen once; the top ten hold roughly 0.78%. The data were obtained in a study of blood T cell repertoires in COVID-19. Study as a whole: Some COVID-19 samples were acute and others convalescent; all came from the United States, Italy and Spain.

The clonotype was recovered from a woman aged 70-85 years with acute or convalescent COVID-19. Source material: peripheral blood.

The CDR3 protein is CASRWDRRAGNTIYF. CDR3 DNA sequence: TGTGCCAGCAGGTGGGACAGGAGAGCTGGAAACACCATATATTTT. The gene calls are TRBV2 and TRBJ1-3; 8 bases align to TRBD1. Germline assignment: CDR1 SNHLY and CDR2 FYNNEI. With 6 bases clipped from V and 2 bases from J, the junction kept 6 bases outside the gene matches. CDR3 length: 15 amino acids.